In its sample, the clone carrying this T cell receptor beta chain was seen a few times. The data were obtained in a study of T cells in Graves' hyperthyroidism and ophthalmopathy. There were TCR beta CDR3 regions amplified from RNA transcripts. First-round RT-PCR of the TCR CDR3 relied on the HTBI primer set. TCRdb recomputed calls from the multiplex PCR reads with MiXCR, one row per CDR3 protein. The sample carries roughly 520,000 distinct CDR3 sequences, approximately 25% recorded once. Each ophthalmopathy patient scored at least 3 on the Clinical Activity Score and at least 4 on NOSPECS grade, with duration under 3 months. Trimming cost V 4 bases and J 3 bases; bases outside gene matches: 6. The CDR3 length is 15 residues. Germline loops: CDR1 MGHRA, CDR2 YSYEKL.

The sequenced material came from blood. The TCR comes from a woman aged 25 to 39 with Graves' ophthalmopathy. The chain combines TRBV4-1 with TRBJ2-7, with TRBD1 matching 10 bases. The CDR3 region is CASSPGTGAGYEQYF. The CDR3 bases are TGCGCCAGCAGCCCTGGGACAGGGGCGGGCTACGAGCAGTACTTC.